One sample yielded the 3 T cell receptor beta chains listed below, sequenced in a study of shared clonotypes between healthy human individuals (dated by TCRdb to 2020 to 2021). To prepare the library, the immunoSEQ multiplex PCR assay was applied. TCRdb obtained this table from immuneACCESS and retained in-frame rearrangements with V and J assigned. These tables miss some clones; where compared with another copy, unresolved V genes account for less than half of the shortfall, and the remainder is unexplained. The sample data list 980,000 or so clones, and about three quarters of these were observed just once. The ten largest clones take up approximately 1.5% of the sample. Input material: memory CD4+ T cells sorted from blood. Interpreted using the paper, the cell subset or site label stands for: CD45RA-negative fraction. The receptors were sampled from a man between 18 and 29 years old in good health.

The chain employs TRBV4-3 and TRBJ2-7; a weak D match, TRBD2 (6 bases). In germline, CDR1 is LGHNA, CDR2 YSLEER. Trimming took off 5 bases at V and 5 bases at J, with 10 bases between the two ends. The CDR3 is made up of 12 amino acids. CDR3 amino acids: CASSSRRDEQYF. The CDR3 region has the DNA TGCGCCAGCAGCTCCCGGAGGGACGAGCAGTACTTC.

The rearrangement joins TRBV2 to TRBJ2-7, with D possibly matching TRBD2 (7 bases). Germline lookup yields CDR1 SNHLY and CDR2 FYNNEI. CDR3 size: 14 residues. V lost 10 bases to trimming and J lost 0 bases, with 16 bases between them. The CDR3 nucleotides read TGTGCCACCGGGGGGCTAGCGGCCTCCTACGAGCAGTACTTC. Translated, it gives CATGGLAASYEQYF.

The genes are TRBV29-1 and TRBJ2-1, with a weak D call TRBD1 (5 bases). V lost 6 bases to trimming and J lost 0 bases, with 9 bases between them. Germline CDR1 and CDR2: SQVTM and ANQGSEA. The length of the CDR3 is 13 residues. CDR3 bases: TGCAGCGTATACAGGAGCTCCTACAATGAGCAGTTCTTC. Residues: CSVYRSSYNEQFF.